These 32 T cell receptor beta chains share one sample of origin, sequenced in a study of technical replicates of blood from a handful of donors. Sequenced by immunoSEQ multiplex PCR; TCRdb stores in-frame clones only, minus some. The table has about 89,000 clones, around 96% seen once. Material: T cells isolated from PBMCs. These receptors all come from a human donor in good health.

Only one count was recorded for this clone. Here the CDR3 reads CASSFRTSGRPQVHEQYF. The CDR3 DNA reads as TGTGCCAGTAGTTTCCGGACTAGCGGGAGGCCACAGGTCCACGAGCAGTACTTC. V and J are TRBV19 and TRBJ2-7; TRBD2 aligns across 14 bases. CDR1 is LNHDA, CDR2 SQIVND, per germline (reference sequence). The CDR3 covers 18 residues. V shed 5 bases, J shed 5 bases, and the junction held 14 bases outside the gene matches.

J is TRBJ2-1 and V is TRBV4-2; TRBD2 might be the D (6 bases). V was pared by 1 base and J by 4 bases, with 11 bases between. CDR1 and CDR2 (germline): LGHNA, YNFKEQ. The CDR3 runs to 15 residues. The CDR3 reads CASSQGGIPYNEQFF. CDR3 nucleotide sequence: TGTGCCAGCAGCCAAGGCGGGATTCCTTACAATGAGCAGTTCTTC.

The gene calls are TRBV9 and TRBJ1-1, with 7 bases aligning to TRBD1. This CDR3 comprises 15 residues. Germline lookup yields CDR1 SGDLS and CDR2 YYNGEE. V was pared by 3 bases and J by 5 bases, with 10 bases of the junction left unmatched. The CDR3, as DNA: TGTGCCAGCAGCGCCTCAACGGACAGGAGGACTGAAGCTTTCTTT. Translating it yields CASSASTDRRTEAFF.

The chain carries TRBV28 and TRBJ2-3; no clear D gene. The CDR3 covers 14 residues. Germline CDR1 and CDR2: MDHEN and SYDVKM. The V end lost 9 bases, the J end lost 2 bases, and 15 bases lay between the germline ends. CDR3 bases: TGTGCCAGTGCAGAATCGGGTGTCACAGATACGCAGTATTTT. Its protein product is CASAESGVTDTQYF. Combining the CDR3 with reference TRBV28 and TRBJ2-3 gives the whole variable domain DVKVTQSSRYLVKRTGEKVFLECVQDMDHENMFWYRQDPGLGLRLIYFSYDVKMKEKGDIPEGYSVSREKKERFSLILESASTNQTSMYLCASAESGVTDTQYFGPGTRLTVL.

The chain recombines TRBV15 with TRBJ1-2, with D unresolved. Trimming cost V 0 bases and J 2 bases, with 13 bases left between them. Germline loops: CDR1 LNHNV, CDR2 YYDKDF (reference sequence). There are 16 residues in the CDR3. For the CDR3, the DNA is TGTGCCACCAGCAGAGAGCGGGCAGAAACAAACTATGGCTACACCTTC. This sequence encodes CATSRERAETNYGYTF. Together with reference TRBV15 and TRBJ1-2, the CDR3 gives the full variable domain: DAMVIQNPRYQVTQFGKPVTLSCSQTLNHNVMYWYQQKSSQAPKLLFHYYDKDFNNEADTPDNFQSRRPNTSFCFLDIRSPGLGDTAMYLCATSRERAETNYGYTFGSGTRLTVV.

The chain is built from TRBV5-4 and TRBJ2-7, with D perhaps TRBD2 (5 bases). CDR1 is SGHNT, CDR2 YYREEE, per germline (reference sequence). The germline V and J ends were trimmed by 4 bases and 0 bases, with 11 bases remaining between them. This CDR3 comprises 14 residues. CDR3 sequence reads: CASSTDSYSYEQYF. The CDR3 nucleotides are TGTGCCAGCAGCACGGACTCTTACTCCTACGAGCAGTACTTC.

The chain combines TRBV19 with TRBJ2-2, with 9 positions matching TRBD1. Germline-derived CDR1 and CDR2 are LNHDA and SQIVND (reference sequence). V lost 3 bases, J lost 7 bases, and 3 bases stayed unmatched. CDR3 length: 14 amino acids. CDR3: CASSIRGQGGELFF. CDR3 bases: TGTGCCAGTAGTATCAGGGGACAGGGCGGGGAGCTGTTTTTT.

The chain links TRBV28 to TRBJ2-3; TRBD2 might be the D (7 bases). The CDR3 consists of 17 residues. The V end was cut by 8 bases, the J end by 2 bases, with 23 bases between. The germline CDR1 and CDR2 sequences are MDHEN and SYDVKM. The CDR3 nucleotides are TGTGCCAGCCGACCCACCCCGGGGGGCGGCGACACAGATACGCAGTATTTT. It specifies CASRPTPGGGDTDTQYF.

The V gene is TRBV14, the J gene TRBJ1-2; the D is unclear. Germline V CDR1 and CDR2: SGHDN, FVKESK. The length of the CDR3 is 13 residues. V was cut by 1 base and J by 5 bases, with 8 bases left in between. CDR3 region: CASSQGGRYGYTF. CDR3 bases: TGTGCCAGCAGCCAAGGAGGGAGGTATGGCTACACCTTC.

The CDR3 DNA reads TGTGCCAGCAGCCCAAAGCTCGGGAGCGGAAGCTCCTACGAGCAGTACTTC. This gives the protein CASSPKLGSGSSYEQYF. V is TRBV4-2 and J is TRBJ2-7; D possibly corresponds to TRBD2 (6 bases). CDR1 is LGHNA, CDR2 YNFKEQ, per germline. CDR3 length: 17 residues. Trimming shortened V by 4 bases and J by 0 bases, and 19 bases separated the two germline ends.

This chain joins TRBV6-1 and TRBJ2-5; TRBD2 agrees at 8 bases. Losses at the gene ends were 10 bases for V and 7 bases for J; bases not matched to a gene: 14. CDR1 is MNHNS and CDR2 is SASEGT in the germline V gene. This CDR3 is 14 amino acids long. CDR3 sequence reads: CATEVLAGVGTQYF. The CDR3 nucleotides read TGTGCCACCGAGGTTCTAGCGGGTGTAGGGACCCAGTACTTC.

The chain is built from TRBV27 and TRBJ2-2, with a possible D match to TRBD2 (5 bases). CDR3 length: 14 residues. The V end was cut by 1 base, the J end by 7 bases, with 10 bases between. Germline CDR1 reads MNHEY; CDR2 reads SMNVEV (reference sequence). CDR3: CASSLFRLSGELFF. CDR3 sequence (DNA): TGTGCCAGCAGTTTATTTAGACTAAGCGGGGAGCTGTTTTTT.

This rearrangement joins TRBV5-5 to TRBJ1-2, with D possibly TRBD1 on 6 matching bases. This CDR3 contains 15 residues. Looked up from germline, CDR1 is SGHKS and CDR2 is YYEKEE (reference sequence). The V gene lost 4 bases and the J gene lost 4 bases, with 17 bases spanning the gap. CDR3 in amino acids: CASSPPLRGSYGYTF. The CDR3, as DNA: TGTGCCAGCAGCCCACCTCTCAGGGGCTCCTATGGCTACACCTTC.

The genes are TRBV18 and TRBJ2-5; no firm D call. Germline values: CDR1 KGHSH, CDR2 LQKENI. With 8 bases removed from V and 3 bases from J, the gap between germline ends came to 10 bases. The CDR3 contains 12 residues. The CDR3 region has the DNA TGTGCCAGCCTAGGCGGCGAAGAGACCCAGTACTTC. Residues: CASLGGEETQYF.

V is TRBV27 and J is TRBJ1-1, with D possibly matching TRBD1 (5 bases). The CDR3 covers 15 residues. The ends were cut back, 7 bases at V and 1 base at J, with 16 bases in the middle. The V gene's germline CDR1 is MNHEY and CDR2 SMNVEV (reference sequence). The DNA for the CDR3 is TGTGCCAGCATATTATACGGTCAGGGGAACACTGAAGCTTTCTTT. It translates to CASILYGQGNTEAFF.

CDR3 in amino acids: CASSETGGRRETQYF. CDR3 DNA: TGTGCCAGCAGCGAAACAGGGGGCCGAAGAGAGACCCAGTACTTC. This rearrangement joins TRBV5-4 to TRBJ2-5, with 9 bases that match TRBD1. CDR3 length: 15 amino acids. Trimming removed 4 bases from V and 4 bases from J; junction bases left unmatched: 8. Germline CDR1 reads SGHNT; CDR2 reads YYREEE (reference sequence). The full variable domain, in which reference TRBV5-4 and TRBJ2-5 provide the parts outside the CDR3, is ETGVTQSPTHLIKTRGQQVTLRCSSQSGHNTVSWYQQALGQGPQFIFQYYREEENGRGNFPPRFSGLQFPNYSSELNVNALELDDSALYLCASSETGGRRETQYFGPGTRLLVL.

In this sample, this clone turned up once. This sequence joins TRBV5-1 and TRBJ2-7; possible D gene TRBD1, 5 bases. V lost 0 bases, J lost 7 bases, and 14 bases lay in between. Germline V gives CDR1 SGHRS, CDR2 YFSETQ. The CDR3 consists of 14 residues. The CDR3 DNA follows: TGCGCCAGCAGCTTGGAGACGTATACAGGAGAGCAGTACTTC. This encodes CASSLETYTGEQYF.

V gene TRBV5-1 combines with J gene TRBJ1-1; 7 bases line up with TRBD1. The CDR3 length is 13 residues. Looked up from germline, CDR1 is SGHRS and CDR2 is YFSETQ. After removal of 4 bases from V and 7 bases from J, the junction contained 7 bases not matched to a gene. The chain's CDR3 is CASSPEGDSEAFF. Here the CDR3 DNA reads TGCGCCAGCAGCCCGGAAGGGGACAGTGAAGCTTTCTTT.

The chain couples TRBV15 to TRBJ1-1; 10 bases line up with TRBD1. This CDR3 region has 13 residues. Per the germline V gene, CDR1 is LNHNV and CDR2 is YYDKDF (reference sequence). After removal of 5 bases from V and 7 bases from J, the junction contained 4 bases not matched to a gene. The CDR3 reads CATSPGQGFEAFF. In DNA, the CDR3 is TGTGCCACCAGCCCGGGACAGGGGTTTGAAGCTTTCTTT.

The chain recombines TRBV9 with TRBJ2-7, with 8 bases aligning to TRBD2. This CDR3 has 14 residues. The V segment lost 5 bases and the J segment 9 bases; nucleotides outside the gene matches: 13. Germline assignment: CDR1 SGDLS and CDR2 YYNGEE. The CDR3 sequence is CASRKAGALSVQYF. CDR3 coding DNA: TGTGCCAGCAGGAAAGCGGGGGCCCTTTCTGTGCAGTACTTC.

This clone came up once. The V and J genes are TRBV6-1 and TRBJ1-1, with TRBD1 identical over 7 bases. Germline lookup yields CDR1 MNHNS and CDR2 SASEGT. V trimming: 8 bases; J trimming: 1 base; junction bases outside the gene matches: 7. The CDR3 contains 14 residues. The chain's CDR3 is CASEGQRWNTEAFF. The CDR3 DNA follows: TGTGCCAGCGAGGGACAGAGATGGAACACTGAAGCTTTCTTT.

The rearrangement joins TRBV19 to TRBJ2-6; D gene unclear. CDR3 length: 17 amino acids. Trimming pared 8 bases from V and 0 bases from J, leaving 17 bases between. The germline CDR1 and CDR2 sequences are LNHDA and SQIVND (reference sequence). Here the CDR3 DNA reads TGTGCCAGTTCGTTCACGAGATTTAGCTCTGGGGCCAACGTCCTGACTTTC. As protein: CASSFTRFSSGANVLTF.

J is TRBJ2-2 and V is TRBV7-6; D perhaps matches TRBD2 (6 bases). The CDR3 runs to 17 residues. Germline V gene data show CDR1 as SGHVS and CDR2 as FNYEAQ. Trimming took off 3 bases at V and 0 bases at J, with 14 bases between the two ends. The CDR3 DNA reads as TGTGCCAGCAGCTTGGCGGGAAGTTACGCGAACACCGGGGAGCTGTTTTTT. Its protein product is CASSLAGSYANTGELFF.

This rearrangement joins TRBV27 to TRBJ2-7, with TRBD1 as a possible D gene (5 bases). Germline assignment: CDR1 MNHEY and CDR2 SMNVEV (reference sequence). Trimming took 0 bases from V and 6 from J, leaving 12 bases between them. This CDR3 contains 14 residues. The CDR3 is CASSLSPTESEQYF. The CDR3 DNA follows: TGTGCCAGCAGTTTATCTCCGACAGAAAGCGAGCAGTACTTC.

CDR3 in DNA: TGCGCCAGCAGGAGAGCAGGGGGCGATCAGCCCCAGCATTTT. Its translation is CASRRAGGDQPQHF. V usage is TRBV10-2 and J usage is TRBJ1-5; 8 bases line up with TRBD1. The CDR3 sequence is 14 residues long. The junction had 6 bases not matched to a gene; V was cut back by 6 bases and J by 5 bases. Germline CDR1 and CDR2: WSHSY and SAAADI.

This rearrangement joins TRBV29-1 to TRBJ2-5; no clear D gene. V was shortened by 2 bases and J by 3 bases, with 7 bases between the two germline ends. Germline CDR1 reads SQVTM; CDR2 reads ANQGSEA. The CDR3 covers 12 residues. The CDR3 loop reads CSVEKTEETQYF. The CDR3 bases are TGCAGCGTTGAAAAAACAGAAGAGACCCAGTACTTC.

The chain carries TRBV15 and TRBJ1-2, with 7 positions matching TRBD1. V was clipped by 4 bases and J by 6 bases; unmatched bases: 5. CDR3 size: 13 residues. The germline gives CDR1 LNHNV, CDR2 YYDKDF (reference sequence). The DNA for the CDR3 is TGTGCCACCAGCAAACTAGGGACAGATGGCTACACCTTC. Translation: CATSKLGTDGYTF.

J is TRBJ2-6 and V is TRBV5-1, with 9 bases that match TRBD2. The junction had 4 bases not matched to a gene; V was cut back by 3 bases and J by 0 bases. This CDR3 has 17 residues. Germline CDR1 SGHRS, CDR2 YFSETQ. The CDR3 bases are TGCGCCAGCAGCTGGGGACTAGCCTACTCTGGGGCCAACGTCCTGACTTTC. Translating it yields CASSWGLAYSGANVLTF.

The chain employs TRBV10-2 and TRBJ1-5; possibly TRBD1 for D (5 bases). The germline V and J ends were trimmed by 3 bases and 2 bases, with 17 bases remaining between them. CDR3 length equals 17 residues. CDR1 is WSHSY, CDR2 SAAADI, per germline. The CDR3 region is CASSELRRLQGNQPQHF. CDR3 sequence (DNA): TGCGCCAGCAGTGAATTAAGGCGGCTACAGGGCAATCAGCCCCAGCATTTT.

The chain uses TRBV2 and TRBJ2-5; 7 bases are shared with TRBD1. The CDR3 consists of 17 residues. J was trimmed by 2 bases and V by 5 bases; bases with no gene match: 14. Germline-derived CDR1 and CDR2 are SNHLY and FYNNEI. In nucleotides, the CDR3 is TGTGCCAGCAGTCAAAGGGGGCGGGCGCAGCGGCAAGAGACCCAGTACTTC. Its translation: CASSQRGRAQRQETQYF. Combining the CDR3 with reference TRBV2 and TRBJ2-5 gives the whole variable domain EPEVTQTPSHQVTQMGQEVILRCVPISNHLYFYWYRQILGQKVEFLVSFYNNEISEKSEIFDDQFSVERPDGSNFTLKIRSTKLEDSAMYFCASSQRGRAQRQETQYFGPGTRLLVL.

This chain's CDR3 is CTPPGTRTLETQYF. In DNA, the CDR3 is TGCACCCCTCCCGGGACTAGGACCTTAGAGACCCAGTACTTC. The chain employs TRBV1 and TRBJ2-5; the listed D gene, TRBD2, was not tested against the DNA. TRBV1 is tagged as a pseudogene. The CDR3 has 14 amino acids.

The V call is TRBV7-3, the J call TRBJ2-7; D perhaps matches TRBD2 (5 bases). Per the germline V gene, CDR1 is SGHTA and CDR2 is FQGTGA. Trimming stripped 2 bases from V and 6 bases from J, with 8 bases between. This CDR3 contains 12 residues. The CDR3 reads CASSLDYGEQYF. The CDR3 DNA is TGTGCCAGCAGCTTAGACTACGGCGAGCAGTACTTC.